This T cell receptor beta chain emerged from a study of cytomegalovirus exposure and HLA in healthy donors. The data were produced by immunoSEQ multiplex PCR, yet TCRdb's version contains in-frame clones alone and is incomplete. The top ten hold 10% of the sample, which has approximately 160,000 clones, around nine tenths seen once. The V and J ends lost 11 bases and 3 bases, in that order; junction bases with no gene match: 15. The CDR3 contains 16 residues. Germline V gene lookup returns CDR1 SEHNR and CDR2 FQNEAQ (reference sequence). This TCR was recovered from a woman aged 18-30 years in good health and CMV-seropositive. Sequencing was done on a sample of PBMCs. The V gene is TRBV7-9, the J gene TRBJ2-3; 9 bases agree with TRBD1. CDR3 in amino acids: CAGNEGQGRSTDTQYF. The CDR3 region has the DNA TGTGCCGGCAACGAGGGACAGGGAAGATCAACAGATACGCAGTATTTT.